This T cell receptor (beta chain) was sequenced during a study of CD8 T cells in seronegative destructive rheumatoid arthritis (dated by TCRdb to the early 2020s). For context, the study as a whole: At the time of sampling, biological drugs were being given to seven out of the eight CND-RA patients. Peripheral CD8+ TCRbeta repertoires were compared between CCP-negative destructive rheumatoid arthritis (CND-RA) patients and newly diagnosed seropositive RA, seronegative RA and healthy controls. The seropositive RA, seronegative RA and healthy control comparison cohorts were taken from a previously published TCRbeta dataset and were not newly sequenced. Here is what the overall study found, with its caveats: The study acknowledged the small size of the CND-RA cohort as a limitation. Because no diagnostic samples were available, the TCR repertoire differences may partly reflect poor disease control over the years rather than being present at onset. More CMV-reactive and fewer influenza A-reactive CD8+ TCRbeta sequences were observed in CND-RA repertoires than in controls and other RA subtypes. Across the 100,000 to 150,000 clonotypes tested, no public clonotype enrichment was retained after Benjamini-Hochberg correction. A distinct set of enriched public clonotypes appeared to be carried by CND-RA patients, and this finding was interpreted by the authors as support for a separate disease subset. Once age was adjusted for, the CD8+ TCRbeta repertoires of CND-RA patients appeared less diverse and more clonal than the repertoires of other RA subtypes.

The CND-RA patients tested negative on the clinical CCP2 antibody test, and joint destruction in these patients kept progressing despite active therapy. Every CND-RA patient had failed conventional anti-rheumatic therapy and showed typical joint destruction in the wrists and ankles. Sampling of CND-RA patients was performed not at diagnosis but after long disease histories, which spanned decades in several cases. Each patient provided about 47 millilitres of EDTA-anticoagulated peripheral blood. Density gradient separation with Ficoll-Paque PLUS was used to isolate peripheral blood mononuclear cells. Using AutoMACS magnetic bead positive selection, CD8+ cells were isolated from either fresh or cryopreserved PBMCs, and flow cytometry was used to check purity. Genomic DNA was extracted using Nucleospin Tissue or Tissue XS kits and then quantified on a Qubit 2.0 fluorometer. TCRbeta sequencing used genomic DNA from CD8+ cells, following the manufacturer's instructions. A genomics technology centre in Finland ran the TCRbeta sequencing, which was done with the immunoSEQ assay. The authors' pipeline ran thus. The clonotype tables produced by the immunoSEQ preprocessing pipeline were converted into VDJtools format, and any non-productive clonotypes were filtered out. Samples with fewer than 10,000 reads were excluded, the remaining samples were subsampled to 10,000 reads, and most of the eight CND-RA samples were retained. The VDJtools CalcDiversityStats function was applied to data subsampled to 10,000 reads to calculate Shannon-Wiener, Simpson and clonality indices. To infer antigen specificity, non-singleton TCRbeta clonotypes were hard-matched against VDJdb, with no mismatches permitted. CDR3 sequences that differed by a single amino acid (Hamming distance 1) were grouped into clusters that potentially share antigen targets. After groups were resampled to six samples, public clonotypes were tested for group enrichment with one-sided Fisher's exact tests, and this procedure was repeated ten times. Not all clones reach the TCRdb copy of this immuneACCESS table, which keeps in-frame sequences only. Checked studies attribute under half of the gap to unresolved V genes and leave the rest unexplained. That table supplies the V and J calls and clone size; D and trimming were determined from the DNA. This sample lists around 1,000 clones; about 80% were detected once. The ten largest clones add up to 21% of the sample.

Inclusive of the bounding cysteine and phenylalanine, the CDR3 is 14 residues long. Only the CDR3 region is kept as DNA, spanning 42 bases read in frame from base 1. V lost 4 bases and J lost 5 bases; the stretch between them is 12 bases long. According to the germline V gene (reference sequence), CDR1 reads SGHNT and CDR2 reads YYREEE. In regard to this clone: Its antigen is currently not known. No base quality information exists; no much larger clone differs at one position.

The sequence was collected from a woman between 60 and 85 years old with seronegative destructive rheumatoid arthritis. The rearrangement combines TRBV5-4 with TRBJ2-2, with the D segment identity uncertain. The material sequenced was CD8+ T cells from blood. The bases read TGTGCCAGCAGCCCACAGTATGGGACCGGGGAGCTGTTTTTT. This gives the protein CASSPQYGTGELFF.